A selection of T cell receptor beta chains follows, all from one sample in a study of beta chain features in type 1 diabetes. Sequencing used immunoSEQ multiplex PCR; TCRdb keeps in-frame clones, though not all of them. The sample holds 200,000 to 250,000 clones, 9.6% seen once. The sequenced sample consisted of naive CD4+ T cells from blood. Receptors were obtained from a woman under 30 in good health. CDR3s include the opening cysteine and the closing phenylalanine or tryptophan. A D gene is named only where the DNA matches it firmly. Some rows have no size entry. The others give once, few or many, or a class for an expanded clone.

d_gene: TRBD1
v_gene: TRBV18
abundance: few
j_gene: TRBJ1-4
CDR3nt: TGTGCCAGCTCAAACCAGGGACAGGCTAATGAAAAACTGTTTTTT
CDR3aa: CASSNQGQANEKLFF

d_gene: NA
v_gene: TRBV9
abundance: NA
j_gene: TRBJ1-1
CDR3nt: TGTGCCAGCAGCGTATCGGGGGAGAACACTGAAGCTTTCTTT
CDR3aa: CASSVSGENTEAFF

d_gene: TRBD1
v_gene: TRBV27
abundance: NA
j_gene: TRBJ1-1
CDR3nt: TGTGCCAGCAGTGGGGGGAGACAGGGAGTGGAAGCTTTCTTT
CDR3aa: CASSGGRQGVEAFF

d_gene: TRBD1
v_gene: TRBV29-1
abundance: NA
j_gene: TRBJ2-1
CDR3nt: TGCAGCGTCCGGGACAGGGTGTACAATGAGCAGTTCTTC
CDR3aa: CSVRDRVYNEQFF

d_gene: NA
v_gene: TRBV19
abundance: NA
j_gene: TRBJ2-1
CDR3nt: TGTGCCAGTAGTGATAAACCTAGCTCCTACAATGAGCAGTTCTTC
CDR3aa: CASSDKPSSYNEQFF

d_gene: TRBD2
v_gene: TRBV29-1
abundance: few
j_gene: TRBJ2-1
CDR3nt: TGCAGCGCCCTGAAGACTAGCGGGGGCACCTACAATGAGCAGTTCTTC
CDR3aa: CSALKTSGGTYNEQFF

d_gene: NA
v_gene: TRBV5-6
abundance: NA
j_gene: TRBJ1-3
CDR3nt: TGTGCCAGCAGCTTGGCAGTCGGGGGTCTGAGAGGAAACACCATATATTTT
CDR3aa: CASSLAVGGLRGNTIYF

d_gene: TRBD1
v_gene: TRBV18
abundance: once
j_gene: TRBJ1-6
CDR3nt: TGTGCCAGCTCACCATTGGGACAGGGGAATTCACCCCTCCACTTT
CDR3aa: CASSPLGQGNSPLHF

d_gene: NA
v_gene: TRBV30
abundance: few
j_gene: TRBJ1-4
CDR3nt: TGTGCCTGGAGTGTTTCTAGGGCGGGGGAAAAACTGTTTTTT
CDR3aa: CAWSVSRAGEKLFF

d_gene: TRBD2
v_gene: TRBV7-2
abundance: few
j_gene: TRBJ2-1
CDR3nt: TGTGCCAGCAGCTCCGGGACTAGCCCATGGTATGAGCAGTTCTTC
CDR3aa: CASSSGTSPWYEQFF

d_gene: NA
v_gene: TRBV7-9
abundance: many
j_gene: TRBJ2-3
CDR3nt: TGTGCCAGCAGCTTACAGTCAGATACGCAGTATTTT
CDR3aa: CASSLQSDTQYF